Each of the 30 T cell receptor beta chains below was sequenced from the same sample in a study of cytomegalovirus exposure and HLA in healthy donors. PCR amplification relied on 60 Vbeta primers (plus 13 Jbeta primers). Method: immunoSEQ multiplex PCR; TCRdb's copy keeps in-frame clones and lacks some. Of about 200,000 clones in the sample, about an eighth were seen once. The material sequenced was PBMCs. These receptors all come from a man aged 45 to 65 in good health and CMV-seropositive.

This clone was detected only once. The germline gene is not matched at one end of the junction; a read error may be the cause. The sample carries other DNA sequences with the same CDR3. The chain is built from TRBV7-9 and TRBJ1-1; D is possibly TRBD1 (5 bases). This CDR3 is built from 13 residues. Looked up from germline, CDR1 is SEHNR and CDR2 is FQNEAQ (reference sequence). The CDR3 DNA reads as TGCGCCAGCAGCTTAGGGGAGTTCACTGAAGCTTTCTTT. Translated: CASSLGEFTEAFF.

This clone was recorded a few times. The chain recombines TRBV18 with TRBJ1-2, with TRBD1 matching over 7 bases. CDR1 is KGHSH, CDR2 LQKENI, per germline. This CDR3 comprises 15 residues. The trim removed 1 base at V and 8 bases at J, leaving 10 bases unmatched. The CDR3 loop is CASSPLGQKEGGYTF. CDR3 sequence (DNA): TGTGCCAGCTCACCACTGGGACAGAAGGAAGGGGGCTACACCTTC.

The J gene is TRBJ2-2, the V gene TRBV25-1; the match to TRBD1 covers 9 bases. CDR1 and CDR2 (germline): MGHDK, SYGVNS. J was trimmed by 2 bases and V by 6 bases; bases with no gene match: 4. This CDR3 region has 15 residues. The CDR3 loop is CASSQDRGNTGELFF. In DNA, the CDR3 is TGTGCCAGCAGCCAGGACAGGGGAAACACCGGGGAGCTGTTTTTT.

The chain has TRBV6-5 and TRBJ2-1; 7 bases fit TRBD1. The CDR3 has 11 amino acids. Germline-derived CDR1 and CDR2 are MNHEY and SVGAGI. The V segment lost 6 bases and the J segment 10 bases; nucleotides outside the gene matches: 3. The CDR3 spells CASRRTGEQFF. Written as DNA, the CDR3 is TGTGCCAGCAGGAGGACAGGCGAGCAGTTCTTC.

There are a few counts of this clone. V and J are TRBV7-2 and TRBJ2-1; TRBD1 aligns across 8 bases. The CDR3 has 15 residues. Germline V gene data show CDR1 as SGHTA and CDR2 as FQGNSA. V trimming: 0 bases; J trimming: 8 bases; junction bases outside the gene matches: 6. Written as DNA, the CDR3 is TGTGCCAGCAGCTTAGCCTTAGACAGGGGCTATGAGCAGTTCTTC. Protein product: CASSLALDRGYEQFF.

The chain couples TRBV9 to TRBJ1-1, with TRBD1 matching 9 bases. The CDR3 sequence is 15 residues long. The V gene end was trimmed by 0 bases and the J gene end by 5 bases; junction bases not matched to a gene: 5. Germline loops: CDR1 SGDLS, CDR2 YYNGEE. The CDR3 loop reads CASSVEGQGGTEAFF. The CDR3 DNA is TGTGCCAGCAGCGTAGAGGGACAGGGCGGAACTGAAGCTTTCTTT.

This clone was seen only a few times. The chain is built from TRBV9 and TRBJ2-3; D possibly corresponds to TRBD1 (6 bases). CDR3 length: 14 residues. Deletions cut 0 bases from V and 4 bases from J, with 9 bases between. CDR1 SGDLS and CDR2 YYNGEE come from the germline V gene. CDR3: CASSVARGPDTQYF. In nucleotides, the CDR3 is TGTGCCAGCAGCGTAGCCAGGGGCCCAGATACGCAGTATTTT.

The chain links TRBV9 to TRBJ1-1; 8 nucleotides align to TRBD1. This CDR3 region has 19 residues. V lost 3 bases to trimming and J lost 0 bases; unmatched junction nucleotides: 16. CDR1 and CDR2 from the germline V gene are SGDLS and YYNGEE. The CDR3, as DNA: TGTGCCAGCAGCGCAACGAATGGACAGGGATCGCGTATGAACACTGAAGCTTTCTTT. Amino acids: CASSATNGQGSRMNTEAFF.

This clone appeared a few times. This chain connects TRBV6-5 to TRBJ1-6; D gene ambiguous. Trimming stripped 0 bases from V and 9 bases from J, with 15 bases between. This CDR3 has 16 amino acids. Germline CDR1 and CDR2: MNHEY and SVGAGI. CDR3 in amino acids: CASSYSTEARGSPLHF. The CDR3 DNA is TGTGCCAGCAGTTACTCGACGGAGGCCCGTGGTTCACCCCTCCACTTT.

This clone was observed a few times. This chain connects TRBV29-1 to TRBJ2-5; weak D call: TRBD2 (5 bases). The CDR3 is 15 amino acids. V lost 3 bases and J lost 5, with 19 bases in between. Germline values: CDR1 SQVTM, CDR2 ANQGSEA. The CDR3: CSVDLAAQFVETQYF. The CDR3 bases are TGCAGCGTTGATCTAGCCGCACAGTTCGTGGAGACCCAGTACTTC.

In its sample, this clone was seen a few times. V gene TRBV7-9 combines with J gene TRBJ1-2; D perhaps matches TRBD1 (6 bases). There are 15 residues in the CDR3. Germline CDR1 reads SEHNR; CDR2 reads FQNEAQ (reference sequence). V was cut by 3 bases and J by 2 bases, with 13 bases left in between. The CDR3 region is CASSLGGQGNYGYTF. The DNA of the CDR3 is TGTGCCAGCAGCTTGGGCGGTCAGGGGAACTATGGCTACACCTTC.

This clone was seen a handful of times. The chain couples TRBV19 to TRBJ2-7; 8 bases align to TRBD1. After removal of 5 bases from V and 4 bases from J, the junction contained 7 bases not matched to a gene. CDR1 LNHDA and CDR2 SQIVND come from the germline V gene (reference sequence). The length of the CDR3 is 14 residues. The CDR3 region has the DNA TGTGCCAGTAGTGCCGGACAGGGCGAGTACGAGCAGTACTTC. It specifies CASSAGQGEYEQYF.

V is TRBV5-1 and J is TRBJ2-3; 8 nucleotides align to TRBD2. This CDR3 has 16 residues. CDR1 and CDR2 from the germline V gene are SGHRS and YFSETQ. Unmatched junction bases numbered 8, after V lost 3 bases and J lost 2 bases. CDR3 loop: CASSSAIAGPTDTQYF. As DNA, the CDR3 is TGCGCCAGCAGCTCCGCAATAGCGGGGCCCACAGATACGCAGTATTTT. Complete variable domain (other parts from reference TRBV5-1 and TRBJ2-3): KAGVTQTPRYLIKTRGQQVTLSCSPISGHRSVSWYQQTPGQGLQFLFEYFSETQRNKGNFPGRFSGRQFSNSRSEMNVSTLELGDSALYLCASSSAIAGPTDTQYFGPGTRLTVL.

This rearrangement joins TRBV5-4 to TRBJ2-1, with 8 bases fitting TRBD1. J gave up 0 bases and V 3 bases, and 8 bases lay outside the gene matches. The CDR3 extends over 17 amino acids. Germline V gene data show CDR1 as SGHNT and CDR2 as YYREEE (reference sequence). Here the CDR3 reads CASSYNQGQGSYNEQFF. In DNA form, the CDR3 reads TGTGCCAGCAGCTATAACCAAGGACAGGGCTCCTACAATGAGCAGTTCTTC.

V is TRBV11-3 and J is TRBJ1-4, with TRBD1 matching 10 bases. After removal of 5 bases from V and 5 bases from J, the junction contained 8 bases not matched to a gene. The CDR3 runs 16 residues. Germline V lookup: CDR1 SGHNT, CDR2 YENEEA. The CDR3 nucleotides read TGTGCCAGCAGCCTCGGGACAGGGGTACAAAATGAAAAACTGTTTTTT. Residues: CASSLGTGVQNEKLFF.

This clone was counted only a few times. V and J are TRBV27 and TRBJ1-3; 8 bases agree with TRBD1. This CDR3 spans 15 amino acids. The trim removed 6 bases at V and 0 bases at J, leaving 4 bases unmatched. Germline CDR1 MNHEY, CDR2 SMNVEV (reference sequence). The CDR3 DNA reads as TGTGCCAGCAGGGGGGACAGGAGCTCTGGAAACACCATATATTTT. This encodes CASRGDRSSGNTIYF.

The gene calls are TRBV20-1 and TRBJ2-5, with D perhaps TRBD2 (6 bases). Trimming stripped 5 bases from V and 4 bases from J, with 8 bases between. This CDR3 region has 11 residues. The germline V gene encodes CDR1 DFQATT and CDR2 SNEGSKA (reference sequence). Here the CDR3 reads CSAGAGETQYF. The CDR3 nucleotides are TGCAGTGCTGGAGCGGGAGAGACCCAGTACTTC.

This clone was seen only a few times. The V call is TRBV29-1, the J call TRBJ1-4, with a tentative D call TRBD1 (6 bases). The ends were cut back, 3 bases at V and 0 bases at J, with 11 bases in the middle. The germline gives CDR1 SQVTM, CDR2 ANQGSEA. This CDR3 contains 15 residues. The CDR3 DNA sequence: TGCAGCGTTGAGGAGGGGGGGGCAACTAATGAAAAACTGTTTTTT. It encodes CSVEEGGATNEKLFF. The full variable domain, with the rest looked up from reference TRBV29-1 and TRBJ1-4, is SAVISQKPSRDICQRGTSLTIQCQVDSQVTMMFWYRQQPGQSLTLIATANQGSEATYESGFVIDKFPISRPNLTFSTLTVSNMSPEDSSIYLCSVEEGGATNEKLFFGSGTQLSVL.

V gene TRBV6-5 combines with J gene TRBJ1-2, with 7 bases matching TRBD1. This CDR3 comprises 16 residues. Germline trimming cut 2 bases from V and 6 bases from J; bases unmatched to any gene: 12. Germline assignment: CDR1 MNHEY and CDR2 SVGAGI. For the CDR3, the DNA is TGTGCCAGCAGTTACGTCGGGACAGCTAGATCCCATGGCTACACCTTC. Translated: CASSYVGTARSHGYTF.

In its sample, this clone was seen a few times. CDR3: CASSPIAGGHQETQYF. In nucleotides, the CDR3 is TGCGCCAGCAGCCCAATAGCGGGGGGGCACCAAGAGACCCAGTACTTC. The gene calls are TRBV4-3 and TRBJ2-5; 11 bases fit TRBD2. V was pared by 4 bases and J by 0 bases, with 4 bases of the junction left unmatched. Germline CDR1 and CDR2: LGHNA and YSLEER. The CDR3 extends over 16 amino acids.

The chain employs TRBV19 and TRBJ1-2; D is undetermined. The CDR3 length is 12 residues. V lost 8 bases to trimming and J lost 4 bases, with 11 bases between them. The germline V gene encodes CDR1 LNHDA and CDR2 SQIVND (reference sequence). CDR3 loop: CASSERSYGYTF. CDR3 DNA sequence: TGTGCCAGTTCGGAGCGGAGCTATGGCTACACCTTC.

V usage is TRBV5-6 and J usage is TRBJ1-5; TRBD1 agrees at 9 bases. The CDR3 loop spans 16 amino acids. V trimming: 0 bases; J trimming: 7 bases; junction bases outside the gene matches: 8. Germline V gives CDR1 SGHDT, CDR2 YYEEEE. CDR3 nucleotides: TGTGCCAGCAGCTTGGGGGCGGGACAGGGCATGCAGCCCCAGCATTTT. This encodes CASSLGAGQGMQPQHF.

This clone has more than one count but fewer than ten. The chain links TRBV5-6 to TRBJ2-1, with 10 positions matching TRBD2. CDR1 is SGHDT, CDR2 YYEEEE, per germline. V was pared by 2 bases and J by 1 base, with 9 bases of the junction left unmatched. This CDR3 comprises 18 residues. DNA of the CDR3: TGTGCCAGCAGCTTCGAAACTAGCGGGGTTGTATCCTACAATGAGCAGTTCTTC. The encoded protein is CASSFETSGVVSYNEQFF.

This clone has just a few counts. The V call is TRBV9, the J call TRBJ1-6; 9 bases are a match to TRBD1. This CDR3 has 13 residues. Germline V gene lookup returns CDR1 SGDLS and CDR2 YYNGEE. With V trimmed by 3 bases and J by 9 bases, 1 base remained unmatched. The DNA for the CDR3 is TGTGCCAGCAGCGAGACAGGGGGTTCACCCCTCCACTTT. Translated: CASSETGGSPLHF.

This clone was observed a few times. The chain links TRBV6-5 to TRBJ2-2; TRBD1 agrees at 8 bases. V dropped 6 bases and J dropped 4; count of bases not matched to a gene: 7. This CDR3 is 15 amino acids long. Germline loops: CDR1 MNHEY, CDR2 SVGAGI. For the CDR3, the DNA is TGTGCCAGCAGGAGGGACAGGTGGTCCACCGGGGAGCTGTTTTTT. Translating it yields CASRRDRWSTGELFF.

This chain joins TRBV19 and TRBJ2-2; 12 positions match TRBD2. Germline V gene data show CDR1 as LNHDA and CDR2 as SQIVND (reference sequence). The CDR3 contains 18 residues. Unmatched junction bases numbered 12, after V lost 4 bases and J lost 6 bases. The CDR3 DNA reads TGTGCCAGTAGTAACGGACTAGCGGGGCCCTCGAGGGCCGGGGAGCTGTTTTTT. It translates to CASSNGLAGPSRAGELFF.

The chain carries TRBV18 and TRBJ1-1; 9 bases map to TRBD1. J gave up 0 bases and V 3 bases, and 5 bases lay outside the gene matches. In germline, CDR1 is KGHSH, CDR2 LQKENI. CDR3 length: 16 amino acids. The CDR3 is CASSPGQGKVNTEAFF. Here the CDR3 DNA reads TGTGCCAGCTCACCTGGACAGGGGAAGGTGAACACTGAAGCTTTCTTT.

This clone occurred a few times. The CDR3 sequence is CASSQNAEDTEAFF. The CDR3 bases are TGTGCCAGCTCACAGAACGCCGAGGACACTGAAGCTTTCTTT. The chain links TRBV18 to TRBJ1-1; no clear D. Looked up from germline, CDR1 is KGHSH and CDR2 is LQKENI. The CDR3 covers 14 residues. Trimming stripped 4 bases from V and 3 bases from J, with 12 bases between.

In its sample, this clone was seen a few times. The J gene is TRBJ2-2, the V gene TRBV6-1, with no clear D. Germline V gene sequence: CDR1 MNHNS, CDR2 SASEGT. Trimming shortened V by 9 bases and J by 2 bases, and 16 bases separated the two germline ends. CDR3 length: 15 residues. CDR3 bases: TGTGCCAGTGCTTTTTCCCGACTTAACACCGGGGAGCTGTTTTTT. It specifies CASAFSRLNTGELFF.

This chain uses TRBV7-2 with TRBJ2-5, with D unclear. V lost 4 bases and J 5 bases, leaving 14 bases between the germline ends. The CDR3 sequence is 14 residues long. Germline values: CDR1 SGHTA, CDR2 FQGNSA. CDR3 in DNA: TGTGCCAGCAGCTCTAGGTCCCCAAAGGAGACCCAGTACTTC. It is translated as CASSSRSPKETQYF.